The 17 T cell receptor beta chains below come from one sample, sequenced in a study of cytomegalovirus exposure and HLA in healthy donors. The primer mix had 60 Vbeta and 13 Jbeta primers. Profiling relied on immunoSEQ multiplex PCR, and the TCRdb table lists in-frame clones only, not all of them. Its table records 90,000 to 130,000 clones. The source material was PBMCs. These receptors came from a middle-aged man in good health and CMV-seropositive.

The chain has TRBV27 and TRBJ2-5; 8 nucleotides line up with TRBD2. Per the germline V gene, CDR1 is MNHEY and CDR2 is SMNVEV (reference sequence). V shed 3 bases, J shed 11 bases, and the junction held 5 bases outside the gene matches. The CDR3 consists of 12 residues. Written as DNA, the CDR3 is TGTGCCAGCAGTTTGCCGGGGGGGGAGCAGTACTTC. Translating gives CASSLPGGEQYF.

The rearrangement links TRBV5-6 to TRBJ2-2; TRBD2 might be the D (6 bases). Germline V gene data show CDR1 as SGHDT and CDR2 as YYEEEE. This CDR3 is built from 16 residues. The V end was cut by 3 bases, the J end by 6 bases, with 18 bases between. DNA of the CDR3: TGTGCCAGCAGCTCGGGTTGGAGGGGTAACCCCGGGGAGCTGTTTTTT. Its protein product is CASSSGWRGNPGELFF.

The gene calls are TRBV6-5 and TRBJ2-1; 7 bases match TRBD1. The trim removed 5 bases at V and 2 bases at J, leaving 6 bases unmatched. Germline V gives CDR1 MNHEY, CDR2 SVGAGI. CDR3 length: 15 residues. DNA of the CDR3: TGTGCCAGCAGTCGGCGAGGGACAGCCTACAATGAGCAGTTCTTC. It codes for CASSRRGTAYNEQFF.

This rearrangement joins TRBV27 to TRBJ2-1; weak D call: TRBD2 (5 bases). Germline lookup yields CDR1 MNHEY and CDR2 SMNVEV (reference sequence). This CDR3 region has 18 residues. The V end lost 0 bases, the J end lost 8 bases, and 23 bases lay between the germline ends. CDR3: CASSLSPWRADGAHEQFF. The CDR3 nucleotides read TGTGCCAGCAGTTTATCCCCATGGCGGGCAGATGGAGCCCATGAGCAGTTCTTC.

The gene calls are TRBV30 and TRBJ1-2; D perhaps matches TRBD1 (6 bases). The length of the CDR3 is 14 residues. V was trimmed by 2 bases and J by 2 bases, leaving 12 bases between them. Germline values: CDR1 GTSNPN, CDR2 SVGIG (reference sequence). The CDR3 here is CAWSLYQGNYGYTF. For the CDR3, the DNA is TGTGCCTGGAGTTTATATCAGGGGAACTATGGCTACACCTTC.

The chain combines TRBV4-2 with TRBJ2-2; D unclear. The CDR3 loop spans 13 amino acids. The germline V and J ends were trimmed by 1 base and 5 bases, with 5 bases remaining between them. In germline, CDR1 is LGHNA, CDR2 YNFKEQ. Written as DNA, the CDR3 is TGTGCCAGCAGCCAAGTAATAACCGGGGAGCTGTTTTTT. This sequence encodes CASSQVITGELFF.

The rearrangement joins TRBV7-8 to TRBJ2-1; TRBD2 aligns across 8 bases. Per germline, CDR1 SGHVS and CDR2 FQNEAQ. The CDR3 runs 17 residues. V trimming: 1 base; J trimming: 8 bases; junction bases outside the gene matches: 13. The CDR3 spells CASSLGAGGKGGYEQFF. The DNA of the CDR3 is TGTGCCAGCAGCTTAGGTGCGGGGGGAAAGGGAGGGTATGAGCAGTTCTTC.

The chain couples TRBV6-1 to TRBJ2-3; TRBD2 matches at 9 bases. The junction had 5 bases not matched to a gene; V was cut back by 4 bases and J by 6 bases. The CDR3 totals 14 residues. Germline assignment: CDR1 MNHNS and CDR2 SASEGT. As DNA, the CDR3 is TGTGCCAGCAGTGTTAGCGGGAGAGCTGATACGCAGTATTTT. It encodes CASSVSGRADTQYF.

The chain couples TRBV25-1 to TRBJ1-5, with TRBD1 matching over 7 bases. Unmatched junction bases numbered 2, after V lost 6 bases and J lost 3 bases. The CDR3 loop spans 13 amino acids. Germline assignment: CDR1 MGHDK and CDR2 SYGVNS. The CDR3 reads CASSGQVNQPQHF. As DNA, the CDR3 is TGTGCCAGCAGCGGACAGGTCAATCAGCCCCAGCATTTT.

The chain has TRBV6-1 and TRBJ1-1; tentatively, D is TRBD1 (5 bases). CDR3 length equals 14 residues. Germline V lookup: CDR1 MNHNS, CDR2 SASEGT. V shed 0 bases and J shed 9 bases, with 14 bases lying between them. CDR3 region: CASSEALRLGQAFF. The CDR3 coding sequence is TGTGCCAGCAGTGAAGCACTCCGTCTGGGGCAAGCTTTCTTT.

The chain combines TRBV10-1 with TRBJ2-2; D is undetermined. Trimming took 2 bases from V and 1 from J, leaving 8 bases between them. CDR1 is WNHNN and CDR2 is SYGVQD in the germline V gene (reference sequence). The CDR3 is made up of 15 amino acids. CDR3 sequence reads: CASSEDTRNTGELFF. CDR3 DNA sequence: TGCGCCAGCAGTGAGGACACACGGAACACCGGGGAGCTGTTTTTT.

This chain uses TRBV7-9 with TRBJ2-7; unclear D gene. V lost 0 bases and J 0 bases, leaving 9 bases between the germline ends. The CDR3 runs 15 residues. CDR1 and CDR2 (germline): SEHNR, FQNEAQ (reference sequence). In nucleotides, the CDR3 is TGTGCCAGCAGCTTAGCCCCGCAGGCCTCCTACGAGCAGTACTTC. Translating it yields CASSLAPQASYEQYF.

V gene TRBV19 combines with J gene TRBJ1-1; TRBD1 matches at 9 bases. With V trimmed by 7 bases and J by 5 bases, 8 bases remained unmatched. Germline values: CDR1 LNHDA, CDR2 SQIVND (reference sequence). The CDR3 is made up of 14 amino acids. CDR3 in amino acids: CASTWTGARTEAFF. The CDR3 DNA is TGTGCCAGTACCTGGACAGGGGCGAGGACTGAAGCTTTCTTT.

The chain is built from TRBV28 and TRBJ1-2, with TRBD1 identical over 8 bases. Trimming cost V 6 bases and J 2 bases; bases outside gene matches: 11. The CDR3 runs to 16 residues. Germline CDR1 is MDHEN and CDR2 is SYDVKM. The CDR3, as DNA: TGTGCCAGCAGCCGCACCTTGGACAGGGAGAACTATGGCTACACCTTC. Translating gives CASSRTLDRENYGYTF.

The rearrangement uses TRBV5-8 and TRBJ2-7, with a weak D call TRBD1 (6 bases). Germline-derived CDR1 and CDR2 are SGHTS and YDEGEE. V dropped 6 bases and J dropped 0 bases, with 13 bases sitting between them. CDR3 size: 14 residues. CDR3 sequence (DNA): TGTGCCAGCACCTTACACAGGGCCTCCTACGAGCAGTACTTC. This gives the protein CASTLHRASYEQYF.

The genes are TRBV5-1 and TRBJ1-1; D gene uncertain. Germline loops: CDR1 SGHRS, CDR2 YFSETQ. The CDR3 runs 13 residues. V was cut by 4 bases and J by 6 bases, with 13 bases left in between. Here the CDR3 reads CASSPAGWPEAFF. Here the CDR3 DNA reads TGCGCCAGCAGCCCGGCGGGGTGGCCTGAAGCTTTCTTT.

V usage is TRBV5-8 and J usage is TRBJ2-1, with 11 nucleotides matching TRBD2. V lost 5 bases to trimming and J lost 4 bases; unmatched junction nucleotides: 5. The germline V gene has CDR1 SGHTS and CDR2 YDEGEE. CDR3 length: 15 residues. The DNA of the CDR3 is TGTGCCAGCAGGACGGGACTAGCGGCTTACAATGAGCAGTTCTTC. It specifies CASRTGLAAYNEQFF.